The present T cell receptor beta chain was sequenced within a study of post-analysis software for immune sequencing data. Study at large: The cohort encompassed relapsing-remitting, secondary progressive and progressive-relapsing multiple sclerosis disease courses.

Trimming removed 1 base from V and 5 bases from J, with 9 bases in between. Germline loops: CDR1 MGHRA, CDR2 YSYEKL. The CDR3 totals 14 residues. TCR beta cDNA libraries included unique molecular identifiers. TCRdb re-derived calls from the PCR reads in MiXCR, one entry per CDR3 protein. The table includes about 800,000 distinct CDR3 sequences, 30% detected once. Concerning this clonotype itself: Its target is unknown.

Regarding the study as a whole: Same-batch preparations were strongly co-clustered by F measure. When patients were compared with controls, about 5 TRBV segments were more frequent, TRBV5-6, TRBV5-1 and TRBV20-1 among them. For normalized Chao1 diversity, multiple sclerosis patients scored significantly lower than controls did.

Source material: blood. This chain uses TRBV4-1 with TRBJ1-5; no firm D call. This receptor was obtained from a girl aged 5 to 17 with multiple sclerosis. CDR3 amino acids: CASSQVAGYQPQHF. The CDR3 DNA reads TGCGCCAGCAGCCAAGTGGCAGGTTATCAGCCCCAGCATTTT.